This TCR beta chain was sequenced in a study of blood T cell repertoires in COVID-19. Profiled with immunoSEQ multiplex PCR; TCRdb holds only in-frame clones, not every one. The top ten hold 1.5% to 2% of the sample, which has about 290,000 clones, approximately 88% seen once. The CDR3 is made up of 15 amino acids. V gave up 1 base and J gave up 1 base, with 11 bases separating them. Germline V gene sequence: CDR1 LGHNA, CDR2 YSLEER. The TCR sequence derives from a woman in her thirties or forties who had recovered from COVID-19. Sample: PBMCs or T cells enriched from blood (not recorded which). The V call is TRBV4-3, the J call TRBJ2-7; D ambiguous. CDR3 loop: CASSQGLQFSYEQYF. The CDR3 region has the DNA TGCGCCAGCAGCCAAGGCTTACAGTTTTCCTACGAGCAGTACTTC.